Listed below are T cell receptor beta chains from one sample, sequenced in a study of CD8+ T cells in alopecia areata. The data were produced by immunoSEQ multiplex PCR, yet TCRdb's version contains in-frame clones alone and is incomplete. Seen here are around 100,000 clones, 50% to 60% observed once, and the top ten hold about 17%. Here the sequenced sample was CD8+ T cells sorted from blood, taken at approximately week 60, from a patient treated with tofacitinib. The source of these receptors is a human donor with alopecia areata. The CDR3 runs from the conserved cysteine through the conserved F or W. D genes are given only for firm matches. Size tells how often a clone was seen (once, few, many) or the class of an expanded clone, and some rows leave it out.

D gene: -; clone size: few; V gene: TRBV27; J gene: TRBJ1-2; CDR3 protein: CASPFLRDGGYTF; CDR3 DNA: TGTGCCAGCCCCTTTTTGCGAGATGGTGGCTACACCTTC
D gene: TRBD2; clone size: -; V gene: TRBV7-7; J gene: TRBJ2-1; CDR3 protein: CASSLALSGGASEQFF; CDR3 DNA: TGTGCTAGCAGCTTAGCGTTGAGCGGGGGGGCGAGTGAGCAGTTCTTC
D gene: -; clone size: -; V gene: TRBV7-9; J gene: TRBJ1-2; CDR3 protein: CASSLSFGYTF; CDR3 DNA: TGTGCCAGCAGCTTATCGTTTGGCTACACCTTC
D gene: -; clone size: -; V gene: TRBV27; J gene: TRBJ2-5; CDR3 protein: CASSPTPGPPETQYF; CDR3 DNA: TGTGCCAGCAGTCCCACCCCGGGTCCACCAGAGACCCAGTACTTC
D gene: -; clone size: few; V gene: TRBV7-9; J gene: TRBJ1-2; CDR3 protein: CASSLGTGHKYGYTF; CDR3 DNA: TGTGCCAGCAGCCTTGGAACGGGGCATAAGTATGGCTACACCTTC
D gene: -; clone size: -; V gene: TRBV2; J gene: TRBJ2-3; CDR3 protein: CASRWEGEHTDTQYF; CDR3 DNA: TGTGCCAGCAGATGGGAGGGGGAGCACACAGATACGCAGTATTTT
D gene: -; clone size: -; V gene: TRBV5-1; J gene: TRBJ1-2; CDR3 protein: CASSPPQSRYGYTF; CDR3 DNA: TGCGCCAGCAGCCCCCCACAGTCACGCTATGGCTACACCTTC
D gene: -; clone size: -; V gene: TRBV25-1; J gene: TRBJ2-7; CDR3 protein: CASSELGGYEQYF; CDR3 DNA: TGTGCCAGCAGTGAACTAGGGGGCTACGAGCAGTACTTC
D gene: -; clone size: -; V gene: TRBV13; J gene: TRBJ1-2; CDR3 protein: CASSLGRGRGYTF; CDR3 DNA: TGTGCCAGCAGCTTAGGTCGGGGGCGAGGCTACACCTTC
D gene: -; clone size: few; V gene: TRBV7-8; J gene: TRBJ2-3; CDR3 protein: CASSLAQDYRQYF; CDR3 DNA: TGTGCCAGCAGCTTAGCGCAGGACTATAGGCAGTATTTT
D gene: -; clone size: -; V gene: TRBV20-1; J gene: TRBJ1-2; CDR3 protein: CSARVAYGYTF; CDR3 DNA: TGCAGTGCTAGAGTAGCTTATGGCTACACCTTC
D gene: -; clone size: -; V gene: TRBV10-3; J gene: TRBJ2-7; CDR3 protein: CAIRWDGNYEQYF; CDR3 DNA: TGTGCCATCAGGTGGGACGGCAACTACGAGCAGTACTTC
D gene: TRBD1; clone size: few; V gene: TRBV14; J gene: TRBJ2-2; CDR3 protein: CASSDEDRGNTGELFF; CDR3 DNA: TGTGCCAGCAGCGACGAGGACAGGGGGAACACCGGGGAGCTGTTTTTT
D gene: -; clone size: -; V gene: TRBV6-1; J gene: TRBJ2-3; CDR3 protein: CASSELWGQSDTQYF; CDR3 DNA: TGTGCCAGCAGTGAACTCTGGGGGCAATCAGATACGCAGTATTTT
D gene: -; clone size: -; V gene: TRBV11-3; J gene: TRBJ2-5; CDR3 protein: CASSLDHRETQYF; CDR3 DNA: TGTGCCAGCAGCTTAGATCATCGGGAGACCCAGTACTTC
D gene: -; clone size: once; V gene: TRBV5-6; J gene: TRBJ2-7; CDR3 protein: CASSFSRGEQYF; CDR3 DNA: TGTGCCAGCAGCTTTTCGAGGGGCGAGCAGTACTTC
D gene: -; clone size: -; V gene: TRBV7-9; J gene: TRBJ2-3; CDR3 protein: CASSPRGPMTDTQYF; CDR3 DNA: TGTGCCAGCAGCCCCCGGGGCCCTATGACAGATACGCAGTATTTT
D gene: -; clone size: -; V gene: TRBV4-1; J gene: TRBJ1-2; CDR3 protein: CASSQDAELDYGYTF; CDR3 DNA: TGCGCCAGCAGCCAAGATGCGGAGCTAGACTATGGCTACACCTTC
D gene: -; clone size: -; V gene: TRBV29-1; J gene: TRBJ2-3; CDR3 protein: CSVSLRGPTDTQYF; CDR3 DNA: TGCAGCGTCAGCCTCAGGGGCCCCACAGATACGCAGTATTTT
D gene: TRBD1; clone size: few; V gene: TRBV7-6; J gene: TRBJ1-6; CDR3 protein: CASSLGGQHNSPLHF; CDR3 DNA: TGTGCCAGCAGCTTAGGGGGACAGCATAATTCACCCCTCCACTTT
D gene: -; clone size: -; V gene: TRBV12-5; J gene: TRBJ2-3; CDR3 protein: CASGLARLTDTQYF; CDR3 DNA: TGTGCTAGTGGTTTGGCCCGACTAACAGATACGCAGTATTTT
D gene: TRBD1; clone size: -; V gene: TRBV6-6; J gene: TRBJ1-1; CDR3 protein: CASDSGQGTTSQAFF; CDR3 DNA: TGTGCCAGCGATTCGGGACAGGGGACAACTTCACAAGCTTTCTTT
D gene: -; clone size: few; V gene: TRBV6-5; J gene: TRBJ2-1; CDR3 protein: CASSYTSRTYNEQFF; CDR3 DNA: TGTGCCAGCAGTTACACCTCCCGGACCTACAATGAGCAGTTCTTC
D gene: TRBD1; clone size: -; V gene: TRBV14; J gene: TRBJ1-1; CDR3 protein: CASSTTTGIRTEAFF; CDR3 DNA: TGTGCCAGCAGCACGACGACAGGGATTCGCACTGAAGCTTTCTTT
D gene: -; clone size: few; V gene: TRBV4-2; J gene: TRBJ1-4; CDR3 protein: CASSQEGIQLFF; CDR3 DNA: TGTGCCAGCAGCCAAGAGGGTATACAACTGTTTTTT
D gene: TRBD1; clone size: -; V gene: TRBV7-2; J gene: TRBJ2-5; CDR3 protein: CASSLWEGDRGTETQYF; CDR3 DNA: TGTGCCAGCAGCTTATGGGAGGGGGACAGGGGTACGGAGACCCAGTACTTC
D gene: -; clone size: -; V gene: TRBV2; J gene: TRBJ1-2; CDR3 protein: CASDPRARANYGYTF; CDR3 DNA: TGTGCCAGTGACCCCCGGGCCCGAGCTAACTATGGCTACACCTTC
D gene: TRBD1; clone size: once; V gene: TRBV30; J gene: TRBJ1-5; CDR3 protein: CAWSAPDRANQPQHF; CDR3 DNA: TGTGCCTGGAGCGCTCCTGACAGGGCAAATCAGCCCCAGCATTTT
D gene: -; clone size: -; V gene: TRBV15; J gene: TRBJ2-7; CDR3 protein: CATSRGREYEQYF; CDR3 DNA: TGTGCCACCAGCAGAGGGAGGGAGTACGAGCAGTACTTC
D gene: -; clone size: -; V gene: TRBV7-9; J gene: TRBJ1-1; CDR3 protein: CASRDATEAFF; CDR3 DNA: TGTGCCAGCAGAGATGCCACTGAAGCTTTCTTT
D gene: -; clone size: few; V gene: TRBV5-6; J gene: TRBJ1-5; CDR3 protein: CASSLASWGNQPQHF; CDR3 DNA: TGTGCCAGCAGCTTGGCCAGTTGGGGCAATCAGCCCCAGCATTTT
D gene: -; clone size: -; V gene: TRBV5-6; J gene: TRBJ1-1; CDR3 protein: CASSLRTDEAFF; CDR3 DNA: TGTGCCAGCAGCCTCCGGACAGATGAAGCTTTCTTT
D gene: -; clone size: few; V gene: TRBV7-9; J gene: TRBJ2-7; CDR3 protein: CASSLAPVRYEQYF; CDR3 DNA: TGTGCCAGCAGCTTAGCTCCGGTACGCTACGAGCAGTACTTC
D gene: -; clone size: -; V gene: TRBV29-1; J gene: TRBJ2-1; CDR3 protein: CSAPGRGEQFF; CDR3 DNA: TGCAGCGCCCCCGGGCGGGGTGAGCAGTTCTTC
D gene: -; clone size: few; V gene: TRBV19; J gene: TRBJ1-6; CDR3 protein: CASSIDGRLWASSPLHF; CDR3 DNA: TGTGCCAGTAGTATAGACGGACGGCTCTGGGCAAGTTCACCCCTCCACTTT
D gene: -; clone size: few; V gene: TRBV29-1; J gene: TRBJ2-7; CDR3 protein: CSVELDLPYEQYF; CDR3 DNA: TGCAGCGTTGAACTGGACTTACCCTACGAGCAGTACTTC
D gene: TRBD1; clone size: few; V gene: TRBV7-9; J gene: TRBJ1-2; CDR3 protein: CASSPTGQNYGYTF; CDR3 DNA: TGTGCCAGCAGCCCAACGGGACAGAACTATGGCTACACCTTC
D gene: -; clone size: -; V gene: TRBV27; J gene: TRBJ2-7; CDR3 protein: CASSLDWSYEQYF; CDR3 DNA: TGTGCCAGCAGTTTAGACTGGTCCTACGAGCAGTACTTC
D gene: -; clone size: -; V gene: TRBV6-7; J gene: TRBJ2-5; CDR3 protein: CASSYSLDSVEGTQYF; CDR3 DNA: TGTGCCAGCAGTTACTCTCTCGACAGCGTGGAGGGGACCCAGTACTTC
D gene: -; clone size: -; V gene: TRBV4-1; J gene: TRBJ2-5; CDR3 protein: CASSQDLTEGETQYF; CDR3 DNA: TGCGCCAGCAGCCAAGACTTGACAGAGGGAGAGACCCAGTACTTC
D gene: -; clone size: -; V gene: TRBV1; J gene: TRBJ2-7; CDR3 protein: CTSSHEQDPCYEQYF; CDR3 DNA: TGCACCAGCAGCCACGAACAGGACCCTTGCTACGAGCAGTACTTC
D gene: -; clone size: few; V gene: TRBV27; J gene: TRBJ1-5; CDR3 protein: CASSPGGVFQPQHF; CDR3 DNA: TGTGCCAGCAGTCCGGGTGGGGTTTTTCAGCCCCAGCATTTT
D gene: -; clone size: -; V gene: TRBV30; J gene: TRBJ2-7; CDR3 protein: CAWSEGRFEQYF; CDR3 DNA: TGTGCCTGGAGTGAGGGTCGGTTCGAGCAGTACTTC
D gene: -; clone size: few; V gene: TRBV11-2; J gene: TRBJ2-5; CDR3 protein: CASSLRGNQETQYF; CDR3 DNA: TGTGCCAGCAGCTTACGAGGCAACCAAGAGACCCAGTACTTC
D gene: -; clone size: -; V gene: TRBV13; J gene: TRBJ2-2; CDR3 protein: CASSLGGVNTGELFF; CDR3 DNA: TGTGCCAGCAGCTTAGGCGGGGTTAACACCGGGGAGCTGTTTTTT
D gene: -; clone size: -; V gene: TRBV13; J gene: TRBJ2-4; CDR3 protein: CASSLVASGGNIQYF; CDR3 DNA: TGTGCCAGCAGCTTAGTGGCCAGCGGAGGGAACATTCAGTACTTC
D gene: -; clone size: -; V gene: TRBV29-1; J gene: TRBJ1-1; CDR3 protein: CSGGRLNTEAFF; CDR3 DNA: TGCAGCGGGGGCAGGCTAAACACTGAAGCTTTCTTT